The present entry profiles one T cell receptor beta chain with its context. Its antigen is currently unknown. This specimen comes from a study of cytomegalovirus exposure and HLA in healthy donors. General study results and limits: Analyses of presence and absence presupposed an approximately uniform sequencing depth across donors. When analyzed later, a missense DCLRE1C variant was found to be linked to TCR beta V- and J-gene trimming. A later analysis by the authors found several of the most significant clusters apparently linked to common viral pathogens. In vitro testing confirmed a few CMV-associated chains as specific for CMV antigens.

Germline CDR1 is SGDLS and CDR2 is YYNGEE. The CDR3 is made up of 13 amino acids. Trimming removed 7 bases from V and 3 bases from J, with 13 bases in between. PCR primers comprised 60 Vbeta and 13 Jbeta primers. Measured with immunoSEQ multiplex PCR; TCRdb has only the in-frame clones, and not every one. Of 140,000 to 150,000 clones listed, about 82% are singletons. The chain couples TRBV9 to TRBJ2-5, with D tentatively TRBD1 (6 bases). Sequenced material: PBMCs. This sequence was found in a woman aged 40-49 years in good health and CMV-seropositive. The CDR3 nucleotides read TGTGCCAGCGGGAATCAGGGGAAAGAGACCCAGTACTTC. Translating gives CASGNQGKETQYF.